This record covers a single TCR beta chain. From the RT-PCR reads, TCRdb called clonotypes with MiXCR, one entry per CDR3 protein. The sample includes a few hundred thousand distinct CDR3 sequences, about 20% of them seen just once. The data were obtained in a study of response to subunit inactivated influenza vaccine. This CDR3 has 15 residues. V lost 6 bases and J lost 2; bases outside the gene matches: 9. The chain is built from TRBV12-3 or TRBV12-4 and TRBJ1-1; 7 bases agree with TRBD1. This sequence was found in a man between 50 and 70 years old who received an inactivated influenza vaccine. The sample here was PBMCs from blood, taken about 20 months after vaccination. The CDR3 nucleotides are TGTGCCAGCAGACGCTCCGGGACAGCTAACACTGAAGCTTTCTTT. Amino acid sequence: CASRRSGTANTEAFF.